The 18 T cell receptor beta chains listed next were all sequenced from one sample in a study of CD8 T cells in Susac syndrome. The authors reverse transcribed about 0.5 to 1 ug RNA with random hexamers. In TCRdb, the immunoSEQ multiplex PCR reads were re-called with MiXCR into one record per CDR3 protein. The repertoire has 70,000 to 100,000 distinct CDR3 sequences, around 96% of them found once; the top ten carry around 0.41%. The sequencing input was CD8+ T cells from PBMCs. The source is a human donor with Susac syndrome.

The chain uses TRBV5-4 and TRBJ2-1, with D unresolved. CDR1 SGHNT and CDR2 YYREEE come from the germline V gene (reference sequence). Trimming took 4 bases from V and 4 from J, leaving 18 bases between them. The CDR3 extends over 16 amino acids. CDR3: CASSRTEAPDYNEQFF. For the CDR3, the DNA is TGTGCCAGCAGCAGAACTGAGGCGCCGGATTACAATGAGCAGTTCTTC.

The chain links TRBV14 to TRBJ2-5; 13 bases agree with TRBD2. This CDR3 has 18 residues. The V gene's germline CDR1 is SGHDN and CDR2 FVKESK. V lost 0 bases, J lost 2 bases, and 6 bases stayed unmatched. In DNA form, the CDR3 reads TGTGCCAGCAGCCAAGAAGGGGGACTAGCGGGACGTCAAGAGACCCAGTACTTC. This codes for CASSQEGGLAGRQETQYF.

In DNA form, the CDR3 reads TGTGCCAGCACACAGGGGGTGATGTGTTACTTC. Residues: CASTQGVMCYF. The chain couples TRBV2 to TRBJ2-4, with 8 bases identical to TRBD1. The V segment lost 7 bases and the J segment 16 bases; nucleotides outside the gene matches: 9. The germline gives CDR1 SNHLY, CDR2 FYNNEI. The CDR3 extends over 11 amino acids.

V is TRBV13 and J is TRBJ1-1; D is possibly TRBD1 (5 bases). V was cut by 2 bases and J by 0 bases, with 13 bases left in between. This CDR3 spans 16 amino acids. Germline CDR1 PRHDT, CDR2 FYEKMQ (reference sequence). The CDR3: CASSLRRQGMNTEAFF. The CDR3 bases are TGTGCCAGCAGCTTACGGCGCCAGGGAATGAACACTGAAGCTTTCTTT.

The CDR3 DNA reads as TGTGCCAGCAGCGGTACTAGCGGGGGCCGCACAGATACGCAGTATTTT. This gives the protein CASSGTSGGRTDTQYF. The chain combines TRBV9 with TRBJ2-3; 11 bases fit TRBD2. Unmatched junction bases numbered 4, after V lost 3 bases and J lost 1 base. This CDR3 has 16 amino acids. Germline V gives CDR1 SGDLS, CDR2 YYNGEE.

In DNA form, the CDR3 reads TGTGCCAGCAGTTATGTCCACACGCGAAACACCGGGGAGCTGTTTTTT. Protein product: CASSYVHTRNTGELFF. The V gene is TRBV6-2 or TRBV6-3, the J gene TRBJ2-2; D is uncertain. Germline CDR1 and CDR2: MNHEY and SVGEGT. V was cut by 3 bases and J by 2 bases, with 13 bases left in between. CDR3 size: 16 residues.

The rearrangement links TRBV6-5 to TRBJ1-2; D is unresolved. Germline V gene lookup returns CDR1 MNHEY and CDR2 SVGAGI. The CDR3 length is 14 residues. Trimming took 3 bases from V and 8 from J, leaving 16 bases between them. The CDR3 sequence is CASSYSLMARGYTF. In nucleotides, the CDR3 is TGTGCCAGCAGTTATAGCTTGATGGCCCGGGGCTACACCTTC.

The chain uses TRBV5-6 and TRBJ2-1; 7 bases map to TRBD1. Germline lookup yields CDR1 SGHDT and CDR2 YYEEEE. The ends lost 2 bases at V and 2 bases at J; junction bases unmatched: 4. The CDR3 contains 15 residues. The CDR3: CASSFGDRAYNEQFF. The CDR3, as DNA: TGTGCCAGCAGCTTTGGGGACAGAGCCTACAATGAGCAGTTCTTC.

This chain links TRBV12-3 or TRBV12-4 with TRBJ2-5, with unresolved D. The CDR3 length is 14 residues. Trimming took off 1 base at V and 1 base at J, with 7 bases between the two ends. CDR3 region: CASSLGGLQETQYF. For the CDR3, the DNA is TGTGCCAGCAGTTTAGGGGGTCTCCAAGAGACCCAGTACTTC.

The rearrangement joins TRBV25-1 to TRBJ2-1; TRBD2 is a possible D gene (6 bases). The CDR3 consists of 11 residues. V was clipped by 8 bases and J by 10 bases, with 12 bases between them. Per germline, CDR1 MGHDK and CDR2 SYGVNS. The CDR3 protein is CASGGGDEQFF. In DNA form, the CDR3 reads TGTGCCAGCGGGGGAGGAGACGAGCAGTTCTTC.

This chain uses TRBV7-6 with TRBJ2-1; D call uncertain. V lost 8 bases and J 6 bases, leaving 14 bases between the germline ends. The CDR3 length is 13 residues. Germline CDR1 reads SGHVS; CDR2 reads FNYEAQ. CDR3 DNA: TGTGCCAGCGCGGCGTCCGGCCCCAATGAGCAGTTCTTC. This sequence encodes CASAASGPNEQFF. Together with reference TRBV7-6 and TRBJ2-1, the CDR3 gives the full variable domain: GAGVSQSPRYKVTKRGQDVALRCDPISGHVSLYWYRQALGQGPEFLTYFNYEAQQDKSGLPNDRFSAERPEGSISTLTIQRTEQRDSAMYRCASAASGPNEQFFGPGTRLTVL.

The rearrangement uses TRBV15 and TRBJ2-3; a weak D match, TRBD1 (5 bases). The germline V and J ends were trimmed by 0 bases and 5 bases, with 6 bases remaining between them. This CDR3 region has 13 residues. Germline V gene sequence: CDR1 LNHNV, CDR2 YYDKDF (reference sequence). DNA of the CDR3: TGTGCCACCAGCAGAGATCAGGGAGATACGCAGTATTTT. The encoded protein is CATSRDQGDTQYF.

This chain connects TRBV29-1 to TRBJ2-2; 8 positions match TRBD1. This CDR3 has 16 amino acids. The germline gives CDR1 SQVTM, CDR2 ANQGSEA. Trimming at V came to 0 bases and at J to 6 bases, leaving 9 bases not matched to a gene. The CDR3 DNA follows: TGCAGCGTTGAAGATCGAGACAGGGGTCGCCCCGGGGAGCTGTTTTTT. Protein sequence: CSVEDRDRGRPGELFF.

The rearrangement uses TRBV4-1 and TRBJ1-5; D call uncertain. The V gene's germline CDR1 is MGHRA and CDR2 YSYEKL. The CDR3 runs to 15 residues. The V and J ends lost 1 base and 2 bases respectively, with 9 bases between them. CDR3 region: CASSQVEGGNQPQHF. The CDR3 bases are TGCGCCAGCAGCCAAGTAGAGGGCGGCAATCAGCCCCAGCATTTT.

The chain combines TRBV5-1 with TRBJ2-5; a weak D match, TRBD1 (6 bases). Trimming cost V 4 bases and J 5 bases, with 21 bases left between them. The length of the CDR3 is 16 residues. Germline-derived CDR1 and CDR2 are SGHRS and YFSETQ. This chain's CDR3 is CASSPRTGRDMETQYF. Here the CDR3 DNA reads TGCGCCAGCAGCCCCCGGACCGGACGGGACATGGAGACCCAGTACTTC.

In nucleotides, the CDR3 is TGTGCCAGCAGCGTAGCGGCATCTACCACTGAAGCTTTCTTT. It translates to CASSVAASTTEAFF. The chain links TRBV9 to TRBJ1-1; D is uncertain. Looked up from germline, CDR1 is SGDLS and CDR2 is YYNGEE. This CDR3 is built from 14 residues. The V end was cut by 0 bases, the J end by 4 bases, with 10 bases between.

The chain links TRBV7-9 to TRBJ2-7, with D maybe TRBD2 (5 bases). V was clipped by 5 bases and J by 0 bases, with 20 bases between them. Germline V gene lookup returns CDR1 SEHNR and CDR2 FQNEAQ (reference sequence). The CDR3 is 17 residues long. CDR3 nucleotides: TGTGCCAGCAGCGAGGACTTTCGGGGAGAAGTCTCCTACGAGCAGTACTTC. It translates to CASSEDFRGEVSYEQYF.

V and J are TRBV20-1 and TRBJ2-7, with D tentatively TRBD1 (6 bases). This CDR3 region has 11 residues. Germline CDR1 and CDR2: DFQATT and SNEGSKA (reference sequence). V gave up 5 bases and J gave up 7 bases, with 12 bases separating them. The CDR3 loop reads CSAWTVGEQYF. CDR3 nucleotides: TGCAGTGCTTGGACAGTGGGTGAGCAGTACTTC.